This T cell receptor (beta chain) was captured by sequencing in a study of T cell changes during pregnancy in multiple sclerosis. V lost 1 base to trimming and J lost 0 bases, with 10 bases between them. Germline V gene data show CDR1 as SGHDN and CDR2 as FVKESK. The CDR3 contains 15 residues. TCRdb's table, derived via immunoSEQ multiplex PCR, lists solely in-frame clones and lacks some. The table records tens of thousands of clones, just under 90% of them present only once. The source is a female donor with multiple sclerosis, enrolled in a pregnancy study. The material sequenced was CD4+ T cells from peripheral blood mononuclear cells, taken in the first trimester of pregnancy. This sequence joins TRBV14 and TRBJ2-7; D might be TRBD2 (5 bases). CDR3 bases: TGTGCCAGCAGCCAAGGAAGCGGCCCCTCCTACGAGCAGTACTTC. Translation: CASSQGSGPSYEQYF. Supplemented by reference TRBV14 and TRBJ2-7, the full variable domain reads EAGVTQFPSHSVIEKGQTVTLRCDPISGHDNLYWYRRVMGKEIKFLLHFVKESKQDESGMPNNRFLAERTGGTYSTLKVQPAELEDSGVYFCASSQGSGPSYEQYFGPGTRLTVT.